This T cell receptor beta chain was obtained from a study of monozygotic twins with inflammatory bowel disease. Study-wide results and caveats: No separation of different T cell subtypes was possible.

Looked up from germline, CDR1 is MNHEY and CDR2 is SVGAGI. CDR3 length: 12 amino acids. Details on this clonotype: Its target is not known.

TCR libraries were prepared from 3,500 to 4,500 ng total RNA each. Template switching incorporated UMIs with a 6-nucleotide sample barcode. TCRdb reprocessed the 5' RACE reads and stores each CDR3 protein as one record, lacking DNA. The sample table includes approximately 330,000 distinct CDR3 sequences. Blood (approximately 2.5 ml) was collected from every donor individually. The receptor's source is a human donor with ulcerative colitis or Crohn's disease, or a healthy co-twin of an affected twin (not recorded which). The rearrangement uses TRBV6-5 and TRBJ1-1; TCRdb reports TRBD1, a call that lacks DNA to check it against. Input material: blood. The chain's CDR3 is CASVGRYTEAFF.